The clone carrying this TCR beta chain was seen only a few times. Its antigen is not identified. This CDR3 has 16 residues. In nominal health when sampled, donors likely had unrecorded immune exposures nonetheless. The data are from a study of cytomegalovirus exposure and HLA in healthy donors. Study results and limitations: One variant, a missense change in DCLRE1C, was linked in a later analysis to TCR beta V- and J-gene trimming.

It was with 60 Vbeta and 13 Jbeta primers that the PCR ran. The table came from immunoSEQ multiplex PCR; TCRdb's copy has only in-frame clones and leaves some out. The table includes some 120,000 clones, roughly 69% detected once. The rearrangement links TRBV21-1 to TRBJ1-6. TRBV21-1 is labeled a pseudogene. The sequenced material came from PBMCs. The receptor comes from a woman in her 30s in good health and CMV-seronegative. CDR3 region: CASTGGGGGDNSPLHF. The CDR3 bases are TGTGCCAGCACAGGTGGGGGTGGGGGGGATAATTCACCCCTCCACTTT.